This T cell receptor beta chain stems from a study of graft-versus-host responses after intestinal transplantation (dated by TCRdb to about 2021). For the wider study: Multivisceral, liver-intestinal, or isolated intestinal transplants were received by the recipients. All recipients received anti-thymocyte globulin induction followed by maintenance tacrolimus and steroids for 3 to 4 years. To identify alloreactive clones, pre-transplant mixed lymphocyte reaction products were sequenced and then compared with unstimulated pre-transplant donor and recipient T cells. A peak of at least 4% donor T cells among recipient peripheral blood mononuclear cells was the definition used for donor T cell macrochimerism. A cohort of about 25 intestinal transplant recipients, including one retransplant, was enrolled, and a few patients lacking pretransplant specimens were excluded. After intestinal transplantation, graft-versus-host and host-versus-graft alloreactive T cell clones in the graft, circulation and bone marrow were tracked using bulk TCR-beta CDR3 sequencing. Instead of going to the commercial service, samples from a few later patients were sequenced in-house on an Illumina MiSeq and processed with MiXCR. Points the paper makes about the study in general: Patients with donor T cell macrochimerism had high GvH to HvG T cell clonal ratios in their allografts. Early after transplant, peak levels of circulating GvH clones were associated with declines in HvG clones. GvH clones were found in recipient bone marrow, and some of the GvH clones appeared earlier in ileal mucosa or blood, which is consistent with an intestinal mucosal origin. Conclusions were limited by the relatively low number and heterogeneity of intestinal transplant patients.

Libraries were constructed by the immunoSEQ multiplex PCR assay. In most patients, genomic DNA was isolated using the Qiagen DNeasy Blood and Tissue Kit and sent frozen to Adaptive Biotechnologies for TCR sequencing. For most patients, genomic DNA was subjected to high-throughput TCR-beta CDR3 sequencing by Adaptive Biotechnologies. Per the authors' processing: TCR sequencing data were retrieved from Adaptive's ImmunoSEQ software for 15 to 20 patients, whereas a few other patients were processed with MiXCR and VDJtools. To correct CD4 versus CD8 sorting errors, any sequence found in both subsets at a frequency ratio below 5:1 was removed. Because the origin of CDR3 nucleotide sequences shared between donor and recipient could not be assigned, those sequences were removed. To count as alloreactive, a clone needed at least 2-fold expansion over unstimulated cells and a minimum CFSE-low frequency of 0.002% (template counts) or 0.001% (read counts). A clone was considered mappable if detected in the sequenced pre-transplant spleen, lymph node, or MLR CFSE-low populations of the donor or recipient. Cumulative frequency of alloreactive clones was calculated as a percentage of all sequences weighted by copy number. TCRdb obtained this table from immuneACCESS and retained in-frame rearrangements with V and J assigned. These tables miss some clones; where compared with another copy, unresolved V genes account for less than half of the shortfall, and the remainder is unexplained. V and J calls and clone size are as listed in that table; D and trimming were resolved from the DNA. The table for this sample lists under 130,000 clones; roughly 93% of them were counted only once. The ten top clones hold around 1% of the sample.

In the paper's terms, the time point label means: cells obtained before transplantation from donor or recipient. CD3+CD4+ and CD3+CD8+ populations were FACS-sorted from unstimulated pre-transplant donor and recipient cells taken from spleen or lymph nodes. In regard to this clone: The target of this receptor is not known. No base qualities exist here, and no much larger clone lies one base off it.

The CDR3, from cysteine to phenylalanine, totals 15 residues. The retained sequence is limited to the CDR3, 45 bases, with the frame set at the first base. CDR1 and CDR2 were assigned from the germline V gene as SGHDT and YYEEEE. V is clipped by 0 bases and J by 0 bases, and the sequence between their germline boundaries is 8 bases long. The source material was unstimulated CD8+ T cells sorted from spleen or lymph node cells, sampled before intestinal transplant. The chain employs TRBV5-6 and TRBJ2-3; there is no confident call for the D gene. This receptor was identified in a human donor who received an intestinal transplant. The bases read TGTGCCAGCAGCTTGGACGTCTCTAGCACAGATACGCAGTATTTT. It translates to CASSLDVSSTDTQYF.